The 24 T cell receptor beta chains in this list originate from one sample, sequenced in a study of long-term antiretroviral therapy in people with HIV. The libraries were made with immunoSEQ v3.0 at survey level. Assay used: immunoSEQ multiplex PCR; TCRdb lists only in-frame clones, some missing. In the table there are 14,000 or so clones, 65% to 90% of which are singletons. This sample comprised unsorted PBMCs, obtained 0.4 years after starting antiretroviral therapy. All receptors come from a man younger than 40 with HIV.

The chain recombines TRBV14 with TRBJ2-7; TRBD1 is a possible D gene (5 bases). The V end lost 3 bases, the J end lost 6 bases, and 9 bases lay between the germline ends. Germline V gene data show CDR1 as SGHDN and CDR2 as FVKESK. The CDR3 runs 12 residues. The CDR3 sequence is CASSQTQGEQYF. In DNA, the CDR3 is TGTGCCAGCAGCCAGACCCAGGGCGAGCAGTACTTC. Complete variable domain (other parts from reference TRBV14 and TRBJ2-7): EAGVTQFPSHSVIEKGQTVTLRCDPISGHDNLYWYRRVMGKEIKFLLHFVKESKQDESGMPNNRFLAERTGGTYSTLKVQPAELEDSGVYFCASSQTQGEQYFGPGTRLTVT.

The CDR3 here is CSVPPGGMNTEAFF. For the CDR3, the DNA is TGCAGCGTTCCGCCAGGGGGCATGAACACTGAAGCTTTCTTT. The genes are TRBV29-1 and TRBJ1-1; 8 nucleotides agree with TRBD1. V gave up 5 bases and J gave up 0 bases; unmatched junction bases: 5. CDR1 is SQVTM and CDR2 is ANQGSEA in the germline V gene. There are 14 residues in the CDR3.

This clone was found a few times. The genes are TRBV27 and TRBJ1-1, with D possibly being TRBD1 (6 bases). Trimming took 5 bases from V and 1 from J, leaving 14 bases between them. Germline V lookup: CDR1 MNHEY, CDR2 SMNVEV (reference sequence). The CDR3 totals 15 residues. CDR3 sequence: CASSPGTFRNTEAFF. CDR3 sequence (DNA): TGTGCCAGCAGTCCTGGGACATTCAGGAACACTGAAGCTTTCTTT.

This clone occurred once. The V call is TRBV7-2, the J call TRBJ1-1, with D hard to call. The CDR3 spans 14 residues. The germline V and J ends were trimmed by 5 bases and 2 bases, with 12 bases remaining between them. Germline V gene lookup returns CDR1 SGHTA and CDR2 FQGNSA. The CDR3 reads CASSPLSANTEAFF. CDR3 nucleotide sequence: TGTGCCAGCAGCCCGTTGTCGGCTAACACTGAAGCTTTCTTT.

The chain couples TRBV28 to TRBJ2-2; TRBD2 might be the D (6 bases). The germline CDR1 and CDR2 sequences are MDHEN and SYDVKM. The germline V and J ends were trimmed by 7 bases and 4 bases, with 19 bases remaining between them. The CDR3 sequence is 16 residues long. The CDR3 sequence is CASTPPRGLSTGELFF. In nucleotides, the CDR3 is TGTGCCAGCACCCCCCCCCGGGGGTTGAGCACCGGGGAGCTGTTTTTT.

This clone was seen only a few times. The chain couples TRBV7-9 to TRBJ1-5; D remains unclear. Trimming cost V 0 bases and J 4 bases, with 7 bases left between them. Per germline, CDR1 SEHNR and CDR2 FQNEAQ (reference sequence). This CDR3 spans 14 amino acids. CDR3 coding DNA: TGTGCCAGCAGCTTAGCAACCGCAAATCAGCCCCAGCATTTT. Translated: CASSLATANQPQHF.

The chain links TRBV7-2 to TRBJ2-7; D gene unclear. The germline gives CDR1 SGHTA, CDR2 FQGNSA. The V gene lost 3 bases and the J gene lost 5 bases, with 5 bases spanning the gap. The CDR3 extends over 11 amino acids. The DNA of the CDR3 is TGTGCCAGCAGCTTTCAGGACGAGCAGTACTTC. This encodes CASSFQDEQYF. Filled out from reference TRBV7-2 and TRBJ2-7, the complete variable domain reads GAGVSQSPSNKVTEKGKDVELRCDPISGHTALYWYRQSLGQGLEFLIYFQGNSAPDKSGLPSDRFSAERTGGSVSTLTIQRTQQEDSAVYLCASSFQDEQYFGPGTRLTVT.

This clone turned up a few times. CDR3 sequence (DNA): TGTGCCAGCAGTAAGACAGGGATTCAGCCCCAGCATTTT. Amino acids: CASSKTGIQPQHF. The V and J genes are TRBV6-5 and TRBJ1-5, with TRBD1 identical over 7 bases. Germline values: CDR1 MNHEY, CDR2 SVGAGI. Trimming cost V 5 bases and J 6 bases; bases outside gene matches: 4. The CDR3 runs 13 residues.

J is TRBJ1-5 and V is TRBV27, with D unresolved. The V and J ends lost 4 bases and 6 bases respectively, with 10 bases between them. CDR1 is MNHEY, CDR2 SMNVEV, per germline (reference sequence). This CDR3 comprises 13 residues. CDR3 sequence reads: CASSSDVFQPQHF. The DNA of the CDR3 is TGTGCCAGCAGTTCGGATGTCTTTCAGCCCCAGCATTTT.

The chain employs TRBV4-1 and TRBJ2-1; TRBD2 matches 13 bases. Germline assignment: CDR1 MGHRA and CDR2 YSYEKL. This CDR3 has 18 residues. Trimming cost V 0 bases and J 4 bases; bases outside gene matches: 6. The CDR3 sequence: CASSQDTSGGAPYNEQFF. The CDR3 DNA sequence: TGCGCCAGCAGCCAAGATACTAGCGGGGGGGCCCCTTACAATGAGCAGTTCTTC.

This rearrangement joins TRBV9 to TRBJ2-7; 7 bases are a match to TRBD1. J lost 0 bases, V lost 5 bases, and 5 bases had no gene match. This CDR3 contains 14 residues. Germline V lookup: CDR1 SGDLS, CDR2 YYNGEE. CDR3 nucleotides: TGTGCCAGCAGTGAGGGGGCCTTCTCCTACGAGCAGTACTTC. Translating it yields CASSEGAFSYEQYF.

The CDR3 spells CASSPGRPANQPQHF. The CDR3, as DNA: TGTGCCAGCTCACCCGGTCGGCCGGCCAATCAGCCCCAGCATTTT. The chain employs TRBV18 and TRBJ1-5; D uncertain. The CDR3 has 15 residues. Looked up from germline, CDR1 is KGHSH and CDR2 is LQKENI. V was pared by 3 bases and J by 3 bases, with 12 bases between.

The rearrangement links TRBV28 to TRBJ2-5; D may be TRBD1 (6 bases). This CDR3 is 14 amino acids long. V shed 7 bases and J shed 2 bases, with 14 bases lying between them. CDR1 is MDHEN and CDR2 is SYDVKM in the germline V gene. The CDR3 is CASTPTGRQETQYF. CDR3 in DNA: TGTGCCAGCACCCCCACAGGGAGACAAGAGACCCAGTACTTC. The complete variable domain, with remaining parts taken from reference TRBV28 and TRBJ2-5, reads DVKVTQSSRYLVKRTGEKVFLECVQDMDHENMFWYRQDPGLGLRLIYFSYDVKMKEKGDIPEGYSVSREKKERFSLILESASTNQTSMYLCASTPTGRQETQYFGPGTRLLVL.

The chain recombines TRBV7-2 with TRBJ2-7; 9 bases agree with TRBD1. Looked up from germline, CDR1 is SGHTA and CDR2 is FQGNSA. This CDR3 contains 16 residues. V was clipped by 1 base and J by 2 bases; unmatched bases: 6. The CDR3 is CASSLVSTGGTYEQYF. CDR3 DNA: TGTGCCAGCAGCTTAGTGTCGACAGGGGGTACCTACGAGCAGTACTTC.

The gene calls are TRBV19 and TRBJ1-5; maybe TRBD1 (5 bases). The germline gives CDR1 LNHDA, CDR2 SQIVND (reference sequence). Deletions cut 3 bases from V and 0 bases from J, with 12 bases between. There are 16 residues in the CDR3. The CDR3 nucleotides read TGTGCCAGTAGTATCCAGGGACCCTATAGCAATCAGCCCCAGCATTTT. It is translated as CASSIQGPYSNQPQHF.

This chain connects TRBV7-6 to TRBJ2-2; no reliable D call. Germline V gene data show CDR1 as SGHVS and CDR2 as FNYEAQ. CDR3 length: 14 residues. The V gene lost 8 bases and the J gene lost 0 bases, with 10 bases spanning the gap. CDR3 residues: CASRGGSNTGELFF. CDR3 in DNA: TGTGCCAGCCGAGGCGGCTCGAACACCGGGGAGCTGTTTTTT.

A single count supports this clone. J is TRBJ1-2 and V is TRBV29-1, with D unresolved. The CDR3 extends over 12 amino acids. Germline assignment: CDR1 SQVTM and CDR2 ANQGSEA. V shed 4 bases and J shed 4 bases, with 10 bases lying between them. CDR3 protein: CSVGDGTYGYTF. The CDR3 coding sequence is TGCAGCGTTGGCGACGGAACCTATGGCTACACCTTC.

The J gene is TRBJ2-2, the V gene TRBV2, with D maybe TRBD1 (6 bases). V lost 8 bases to trimming and J lost 5 bases, with 21 bases between them. The CDR3 runs to 16 residues. CDR1 is SNHLY, CDR2 FYNNEI, per germline. CDR3 sequence reads: CASRPGQSTMTGELFF. CDR3 sequence (DNA): TGTGCCAGCCGTCCCGGACAGAGTACTATGACCGGGGAGCTGTTTTTT.

V usage is TRBV9 and J usage is TRBJ2-3, with TRBD1 identical over 7 bases. Germline values: CDR1 SGDLS, CDR2 YYNGEE. The CDR3 consists of 18 residues. J gave up 6 bases and V 4 bases, and 20 bases lay outside the gene matches. The CDR3 sequence: CASSPLPRQGQSRDTQYF. In DNA, the CDR3 is TGTGCCAGCAGCCCGCTACCCCGACAGGGCCAGTCAAGGGATACGCAGTATTTT.

The chain links TRBV4-3 to TRBJ1-1; the D is unclear. V was pared by 0 bases and J by 2 bases, with 19 bases between. Germline V lookup: CDR1 LGHNA, CDR2 YSLEER. There are 18 residues in the CDR3. CDR3 sequence: CASSQDSSLSQANTEAFF. In DNA, the CDR3 is TGCGCCAGCAGCCAAGATTCTTCCCTTAGTCAAGCTAACACTGAAGCTTTCTTT.

This chain's CDR3 is CAWFMNTEAFF. The DNA of the CDR3 is TGTGCCTGGTTTATGAACACTGAAGCTTTCTTT. V and J are TRBV30 and TRBJ1-1; no firm D call. The V gene's germline CDR1 is GTSNPN and CDR2 SVGIG (reference sequence). This CDR3 comprises 11 residues. With 5 bases removed from V and 0 bases from J, the gap between germline ends came to 4 bases.

The chain uses TRBV28 and TRBJ2-7, with D maybe TRBD2 (6 bases). The CDR3 extends over 14 amino acids. Trimming cost V 6 bases and J 0 bases, with 12 bases left between them. CDR1 MDHEN and CDR2 SYDVKM come from the germline V gene. The CDR3 sequence is CASRPTRSSYEQYF. DNA of the CDR3: TGTGCCAGCAGACCGACTAGGAGCTCCTACGAGCAGTACTTC.

The chain uses TRBV4-1 and TRBJ1-2; 9 bases map to TRBD1. CDR1 and CDR2 from the germline V gene are MGHRA and YSYEKL. V shed 4 bases and J 8 bases; nucleotides not matched to a gene: 8. The CDR3 covers 14 residues. The CDR3 sequence: CASSRPGQGMGYTF. Here the CDR3 DNA reads TGCGCCAGCAGCCGCCCGGGACAGGGAATGGGCTACACCTTC.

J is TRBJ2-1 and V is TRBV7-2, with D possibly matching TRBD1 (6 bases). Germline-derived CDR1 and CDR2 are SGHTA and FQGNSA. The CDR3 is 13 residues long. Trimming cost V 3 bases and J 5 bases, with 8 bases left between them. Here the CDR3 reads CASSFAGDNEQFF. The CDR3, as DNA: TGTGCCAGCAGCTTCGCAGGGGACAATGAGCAGTTCTTC.